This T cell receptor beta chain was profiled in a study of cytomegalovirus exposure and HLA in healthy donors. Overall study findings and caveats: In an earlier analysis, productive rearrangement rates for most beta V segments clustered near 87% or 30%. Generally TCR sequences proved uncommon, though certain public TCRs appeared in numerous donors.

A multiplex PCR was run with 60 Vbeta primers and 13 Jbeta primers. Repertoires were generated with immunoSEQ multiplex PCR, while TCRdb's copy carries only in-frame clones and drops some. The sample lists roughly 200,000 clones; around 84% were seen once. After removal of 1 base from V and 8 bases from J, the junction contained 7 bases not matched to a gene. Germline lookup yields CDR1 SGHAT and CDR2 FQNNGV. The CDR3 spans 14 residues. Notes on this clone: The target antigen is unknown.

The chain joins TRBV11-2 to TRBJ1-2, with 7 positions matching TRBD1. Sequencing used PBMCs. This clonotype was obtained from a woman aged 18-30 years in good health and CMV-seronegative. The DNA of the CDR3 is TGTGCCAGCAGCTTAGGCGTGACAGGGAGAGGCTACACCTTC. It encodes CASSLGVTGRGYTF.